Presented here are 18 T cell receptor beta chains from one specimen sequenced in a study of radiation and T cells in renal cell carcinoma (dated by TCRdb to the early 2020s). The library was produced with the immunoSEQ multiplex PCR assay. TCRdb provides this immuneACCESS table in a form limited to in-frame rearrangements. Some clones are lacking; in checked studies, under half of them reflect an unresolved V gene, and why the rest are absent is not known. The sample includes roughly 140,000 clones, with around 90% observed a single time. The ten largest make up 10% to 15% of the sample. What the time point label conveys for this sample: blood 2 weeks post-SBRT. The treatment or condition label, as the study defines it: 15 Gy SBRT to primary tumor, nephrectomy 4 weeks later. Sample: blood, taken from a patient whose treatment included radiotherapy and nephrectomy. These receptors came from a woman aged 50 to 65 with renal cell carcinoma.

The chain recombines TRBV29-1 with TRBJ2-5, with 7 nucleotides matching TRBD1. Trimming removed 7 bases from V and 4 bases from J; junction bases left unmatched: 6. The CDR3 is made up of 12 amino acids. Germline V lookup: CDR1 SQVTM, CDR2 ANQGSEA. CDR3 sequence reads: CSAWRQGETQYF. In DNA, the CDR3 is TGCAGCGCCTGGAGACAGGGAGAGACCCAGTACTTC.

The CDR3 here is CASSPYRRQDEKLFF. The CDR3 DNA reads TGTGCCAGCAGCCCATACAGGCGGCAAGATGAAAAACTGTTTTTT. The chain couples TRBV7-8 to TRBJ1-4; D might be TRBD1 (5 bases). CDR3 length equals 15 residues. Trimming took 5 bases from V and 6 from J, leaving 16 bases between them. CDR1 is SGHVS, CDR2 FQNEAQ, per germline. Together with reference TRBV7-8 and TRBJ1-4, the CDR3 gives the full variable domain: GAGVSQSPRYKVAKRGQDVALRCDPISGHVSLFWYQQALGQGPEFLTYFQNEAQLDKSGLPSDRFFAERPEGSVSTLKIQRTQQEDSAVYLCASSPYRRQDEKLFFGSGTQLSVL.

The V call is TRBV18, the J call TRBJ1-1; TRBD1 matches 7 bases. Germline V lookup: CDR1 KGHSH, CDR2 LQKENI. The CDR3 runs to 14 residues. The trim removed 4 bases at V and 3 bases at J, leaving 5 bases unmatched. CDR3 coding DNA: TGTGCCAGCTCACGGGTCCAGGGGGACACTGAAGCTTTCTTT. This encodes CASSRVQGDTEAFF.

The chain is built from TRBV19 and TRBJ1-2; no clear D gene. This CDR3 contains 13 residues. The germline gives CDR1 LNHDA, CDR2 SQIVND (reference sequence). CDR3 protein: CASSLGENYGYTF. Here the CDR3 DNA reads TGTGCGTCATCTCTGGGCGAAAACTATGGCTACACCTTC. Looking up the rest from reference TRBV19 and TRBJ1-2 gives the full variable domain: DGGITQSPKYLFRKEGQNVTLSCEQNLNHDAMYWYRQDPGQGLRLIYYSQIVNDFQKGDIAEGYSVSREKKESFPLTVTSAQKNPTAFYLCASSLGENYGYTFGSGTRLTVV.

There are a few counts of this clone. This chain joins TRBV15 and TRBJ1-2, with D perhaps TRBD1 (5 bases). This CDR3 spans 15 amino acids. V shed 3 bases and J shed 8 bases, with 19 bases lying between them. Germline V gene data show CDR1 as LNHNV and CDR2 as YYDKDF (reference sequence). CDR3: CATSSDWAGKGGYTF. The DNA of the CDR3 is TGTGCCACCAGCAGTGACTGGGCAGGGAAGGGCGGCTACACCTTC. The full variable domain, rest sourced from reference TRBV15 and TRBJ1-2, is DAMVIQNPRYQVTQFGKPVTLSCSQTLNHNVMYWYQQKSSQAPKLLFHYYDKDFNNEADTPDNFQSRRPNTSFCFLDIRSPGLGDTAMYLCATSSDWAGKGGYTFGSGTRLTVV.

This clone was counted a few times. This chain connects TRBV7-9 to TRBJ1-1; D remains ambiguous. Trimming stripped 6 bases from V and 3 bases from J, with 11 bases between. Germline CDR1 reads SEHNR; CDR2 reads FQNEAQ (reference sequence). This CDR3 region has 13 residues. CDR3 in amino acids: CASRLRGDTEAFF. CDR3 coding DNA: TGTGCCAGCAGACTTCGGGGAGACACTGAAGCTTTCTTT.

This CDR3 reads CASSPIQETQYF. The DNA of the CDR3 is TGTGCCAGCTCACCGATCCAAGAGACCCAGTACTTC. The V gene is TRBV18, the J gene TRBJ2-5; D is ambiguous. Germline V gives CDR1 KGHSH, CDR2 LQKENI. Trimming took off 3 bases at V and 1 base at J, with 3 bases between the two ends. The CDR3 totals 12 residues.

The V and J genes are TRBV2 and TRBJ1-2; D is unclear. The CDR3 contains 15 residues. Germline lookup yields CDR1 SNHLY and CDR2 FYNNEI. V was trimmed by 6 bases and J by 5 bases, leaving 19 bases between them. The CDR3 sequence is CASSLRSTAAYGYTF. The CDR3 bases are TGTGCCAGCAGCCTCCGCTCGACGGCAGCTTATGGCTACACCTTC.

This rearrangement joins TRBV4-1 to TRBJ1-3; D unresolved. The V end was cut by 4 bases, the J end by 3 bases, with 16 bases between. The CDR3 is made up of 16 amino acids. Looked up from germline, CDR1 is MGHRA and CDR2 is YSYEKL. The CDR3 DNA sequence: TGCGCCAGCAGCCGGAACCGGGAAGAATTTGGAAACACCATATATTTT. Translated: CASSRNREEFGNTIYF.

The gene calls are TRBV19 and TRBJ1-5; TRBD1 aligns across 9 bases. The germline CDR1 and CDR2 sequences are LNHDA and SQIVND (reference sequence). Losses at the gene ends were 7 bases for V and 7 bases for J; bases not matched to a gene: 14. The CDR3 has 16 residues. In DNA form, the CDR3 reads TGTGCCAGTAAAGCCTCGAGGACAGGGGTAGAACAGCCCCAGCATTTT. This encodes CASKASRTGVEQPQHF.

Points on this clone: Other DNA sequences in this specimen translate into the identical CDR3. The V and J genes are TRBV5-1 and TRBJ1-1; D is uncertain. This CDR3 comprises 13 residues. Germline assignment: CDR1 SGHRS and CDR2 YFSETQ. V lost 1 base, J lost 0 bases, and 4 bases lay in between. The CDR3 loop is CASSLLLNTEAFF. CDR3 nucleotide sequence: TGCGCCAGCAGCTTGCTGCTGAACACTGAAGCTTTCTTT. The entire variable domain, with the rest obtained from reference TRBV5-1 and TRBJ1-1, is as follows: KAGVTQTPRYLIKTRGQQVTLSCSPISGHRSVSWYQQTPGQGLQFLFEYFSETQRNKGNFPGRFSGRQFSNSRSEMNVSTLELGDSALYLCASSLLLNTEAFFGQGTRLTVV.

This clone was detected a few times. The chain combines TRBV5-1 with TRBJ1-4; D may be TRBD1 (5 bases). The CDR3 is made up of 15 amino acids. Per the germline V gene, CDR1 is SGHRS and CDR2 is YFSETQ. With 0 bases removed from V and 8 bases from J, the gap between germline ends came to 14 bases. CDR3 in DNA: TGCGCCAGCAGCTTGGTGGGGCCCCTAAGCGAAAAACTGTTTTTT. Translated: CASSLVGPLSEKLFF.

The gene calls are TRBV7-2 and TRBJ1-2; no definite D call. Per the germline V gene, CDR1 is SGHTA and CDR2 is FQGNSA. V was pared by 1 base and J by 4 bases, with 10 bases between. The CDR3 spans 14 residues. The CDR3 DNA is TGTGCCAGCAGCTTAGGGTTGGTGGGCTATGGCTACACCTTC. It translates to CASSLGLVGYGYTF.

The rearrangement joins TRBV19 to TRBJ2-2; D call uncertain. There are 15 residues in the CDR3. The V end was cut by 1 base, the J end by 2 bases, with 8 bases between. Per germline, CDR1 LNHDA and CDR2 SQIVND (reference sequence). CDR3 in amino acids: CASSIAVGNTGELFF. As DNA, the CDR3 is TGTGCCAGTAGTATAGCGGTGGGAAACACCGGGGAGCTGTTTTTT.

This CDR3 reads CSVRTGNLNSPLHF. The DNA of the CDR3 is TGCAGCGTGCGGACAGGCAACCTTAATTCACCCCTCCACTTT. The rearrangement uses TRBV29-1 and TRBJ1-6, with 7 bases that match TRBD1. Germline V CDR1 and CDR2: SQVTM, ANQGSEA. V lost 6 bases and J lost 6; bases outside the gene matches: 8. There are 14 residues in the CDR3.

V gene TRBV6-5 combines with J gene TRBJ2-5; 9 bases map to TRBD1. The CDR3 is made up of 14 amino acids. The germline V gene has CDR1 MNHEY and CDR2 SVGAGI. V lost 6 bases, J lost 4 bases, and 6 bases stayed unmatched. The CDR3 loop reads CASRVDRGGETQYF. In DNA, the CDR3 is TGTGCCAGCAGAGTCGACAGGGGGGGAGAGACCCAGTACTTC.

The V call is TRBV5-1, the J call TRBJ2-4; D may be TRBD1 or TRBD2 (5 bases each). Germline assignment: CDR1 SGHRS and CDR2 YFSETQ. The germline V and J ends were trimmed by 0 bases and 1 base, with 14 bases remaining between them. The CDR3 covers 17 residues. The CDR3 DNA reads TGCGCCAGCAGCTTGGGGGACGCCTATGCTGCCAAAAACATTCAGTACTTC. Its protein product is CASSLGDAYAAKNIQYF.

The V and J genes are TRBV25-1 and TRBJ2-2; D is uncertain. Trimming stripped 7 bases from V and 2 bases from J, with 5 bases between. Germline values: CDR1 MGHDK, CDR2 SYGVNS. CDR3 size: 12 residues. The CDR3 nucleotides are TGTGCCAGCAATGGTAACACCGGGGAGCTGTTTTTT. Translation: CASNGNTGELFF.